The sequence of this T cell receptor beta chain was determined in a study of blood T cells in healthy people across ages. General study results and limits: Unsorted PBMCs prevented conclusive naive versus antigen-experienced comparison. Among T cells, TCR beta diversity per million cells dropped roughly linearly as age rose. Lack of knowledge of donor CMV status possibly confounded expanded clonotype changes.

In the case of this clonotype: Its antigen is still unknown.

CDR1 MNHEY and CDR2 SVGAGI come from the germline V gene. The CDR3 spans 14 residues. The V segment lost 5 bases and the J segment 9 bases; nucleotides outside the gene matches: 10. The second PCR ran roughly 6 to 11 cycles with a sample-barcoded 5' primer and J-beta primers. The template-switch adaptor, which had 12 random nucleotides, put a tag on each cDNA molecule. TCRdb re-called the 5' RACE reads with MiXCR, one entry per CDR3 protein. The sample consists of around 800,000 distinct CDR3 sequences, around 42% of them appearing once. The specimen was blood. The chain links TRBV6-5 to TRBJ2-1; 7 positions match TRBD1. This clonotype originated in a man between 60 and 75 years old in good health. The CDR3 nucleotides read TGTGCCAGCAGTCGACAGGGACGTAGAGGTGAGCAGTTCTTC. Translated: CASSRQGRRGEQFF.